Below, 15 T cell receptor beta chains from the same sample are listed, as sequenced in a study of neurological immune-mediated disorders (dated by TCRdb to the late 2010s). The library was prepared using 5' RACE. These reads were obtained on an Illumina HiSeq 2500. TCRdb itself trimmed the public reads at Q25 with fastp, ran MiXCR and retained productive beta chains. Records with the same CDR3 protein are collapsed into one entry carrying the most frequent genes and DNA. For this sample there are around 29,000 distinct CDR3 sequences; less than 6% appear just once. Of the sample, approximately 2.1% falls within the top ten clones. The sample consisted of CD4+ T cells from blood. The receptors stem from a woman aged 45 to 65 in good health.

Many counts were recorded for this clonotype. This rearrangement joins TRBV7-7 to TRBJ2-3, with D perhaps matching TRBD1 (6 bases). The V end lost 5 bases, the J end lost 4 bases, and 16 bases lay between the germline ends. Looked up from germline, CDR1 is SSHAT and CDR2 is FNYEAQ (reference sequence). CDR3 length: 15 residues. The CDR3 DNA reads as TGTGCCAGCAGCCCAGGGGATGGGAGAGCAGATACGCAGTATTTT. Protein: CASSPGDGRADTQYF.

Many counts were recorded for this clonotype. The V and J genes are TRBV5-1 and TRBJ2-7; D not resolved. Germline V gene sequence: CDR1 SGHRS, CDR2 YFSETQ. The CDR3 sequence is 15 residues long. Trimming removed 4 bases at V and 0 bases at J, with 14 bases between. In DNA, the CDR3 is TGCGCCAGCAGCGCGGACCCACCTAACTCCTACGAGCAGTACTTC. Protein product: CASSADPPNSYEQYF.

This clonotype has a count of ten or more. The chain links TRBV7-2 to TRBJ2-1, with D perhaps TRBD1 or TRBD2 (6 bases each). CDR1 is SGHTA, CDR2 FQGNSA, per germline. Trimming took 3 bases from V and 8 from J, leaving 14 bases between them. The CDR3 has 14 amino acids. The CDR3 loop reads CASSFGGSTDEQFF. CDR3 bases: TGTGCCAGCAGCTTCGGGGGCTCGACCGATGAGCAGTTCTTC.

This clonotype has only a few counts. The chain employs TRBV11-2 and TRBJ2-3, with a tentative D call TRBD2 (5 bases). The V end lost 3 bases, the J end lost 0 bases, and 10 bases lay between the germline ends. The CDR3 length is 15 residues. CDR1 SGHAT and CDR2 FQNNGV come from the germline V gene. CDR3 sequence reads: CASSFEGTSTDTQYF. The CDR3 DNA is TGTGCCAGCAGCTTTGAGGGAACTAGCACAGATACGCAGTATTTT.

The sample holds many counts of this clonotype. The CDR3 DNA follows: TGCAGTGCTAGAGAGCCCCTAAGCGGGCGGTACGAGCAGTACTTC. This gives the protein CSAREPLSGRYEQYF. This rearrangement joins TRBV20-1 to TRBJ2-7, with a possible D match to TRBD2 (6 bases). V lost 0 bases to trimming and J lost 4 bases, with 16 bases between them. The CDR3 is 15 amino acids. In germline, CDR1 is DFQATT, CDR2 SNEGSKA (reference sequence).

V usage is TRBV20-1 and J usage is TRBJ2-1, with D possibly being TRBD2 (5 bases). V was clipped by 6 bases and J by 6 bases, with 21 bases between them. The CDR3 is 15 amino acids. CDR1 and CDR2 from the germline V gene are DFQATT and SNEGSKA (reference sequence). The CDR3 region has the DNA TGCAGTGCCCCAGCCAGTGGGAGTCCCTCCAATGAGCAGTTCTTC. This gives the protein CSAPASGSPSNEQFF.

The table lists this clonotype with many counts. This sequence joins TRBV12-3 or TRBV12-4 and TRBJ1-1, with D tentatively TRBD1 (6 bases). The germline V and J ends were trimmed by 5 bases and 5 bases, with 12 bases remaining between them. The CDR3 spans 13 residues. The CDR3 reads CASSVNRETEAFF. As DNA, the CDR3 is TGTGCCAGCAGTGTAAACAGGGAGACTGAAGCTTTCTTT.

This clonotype showed up many times. The chain employs TRBV5-1 and TRBJ1-1, with TRBD1 as a possible D gene (6 bases). V gave up 0 bases and J gave up 0 bases, with 9 bases separating them. Germline CDR1 and CDR2: SGHRS and YFSETQ. The CDR3 is made up of 15 amino acids. The CDR3 DNA sequence: TGCGCCAGCAGCTTGGACGGGACAATGAACACTGAAGCTTTCTTT. Translated, it gives CASSLDGTMNTEAFF.

This clonotype was counted many times. The rearrangement links TRBV27 to TRBJ1-5, with D unresolved. Germline CDR1 and CDR2: MNHEY and SMNVEV (reference sequence). This CDR3 has 13 residues. Trimming took 3 bases from V and 2 from J, leaving 5 bases between them. This CDR3 reads CASSFAGNQPQHF. The DNA for the CDR3 is TGTGCCAGCAGTTTCGCCGGCAATCAGCCCCAGCATTTT.

This clonotype was observed once. The germline gene is not matched at one end of the junction; a read error may be the cause. This chain connects TRBV30 to TRBJ1-5; D call uncertain. Germline V gene data show CDR1 as GTSNPN and CDR2 as SVGIG (reference sequence). This CDR3 has 16 amino acids. In DNA form, the CDR3 reads TGTGCCTGGAGCGCTGAGACGGGGAGAAGCAATCTGCCCCAGCATTTT. It translates to CAWSAETGRSNLPQHF. The full variable domain, with the rest looked up from reference TRBV30 and TRBJ1-5, is SQTIHQWPATLVQPVGSPLSLECTVEGTSNPNLYWYRQAAGRGLQLLFYSVGIGQISSEVPQNLSASRPQDRQFILSSKKLLLSDSGFYLCAWSAETGRSNLPQHFGDGTRLSIL.

This clonotype is labeled as medium-sized. The chain carries TRBV20-1 and TRBJ2-2, with 10 bases aligning to TRBD1. V was pared by 6 bases and J by 2 bases, with 6 bases of the junction left unmatched. Germline values: CDR1 DFQATT, CDR2 SNEGSKA (reference sequence). This CDR3 is built from 15 residues. Here the CDR3 DNA reads TGCAGTGCCACGGGACAGGGGATAAACACCGGGGAGCTGTTTTTT. Translation: CSATGQGINTGELFF.

This clonotype occurred many times. The chain uses TRBV5-1 and TRBJ2-1, with 7 bases fitting TRBD2. Trimming cost V 2 bases and J 7 bases; bases outside gene matches: 3. Germline V CDR1 and CDR2: SGHRS, YFSETQ. The CDR3 is 13 residues long. The CDR3 sequence is CASSLLAWNEQFF. CDR3 nucleotides: TGCGCCAGCAGCTTACTAGCGTGGAATGAGCAGTTCTTC.

This clonotype was recorded many times. V usage is TRBV6-1 and J usage is TRBJ2-1; the D gene is possibly TRBD2 (6 bases). Germline V gene lookup returns CDR1 MNHNS and CDR2 SASEGT. Between the trimmed V and J ends, which lost 6 bases and 4 bases, there was a span of 13 bases. The CDR3 runs to 14 residues. The CDR3 loop is CASSLEGRYNEQFF. As DNA, the CDR3 is TGTGCCAGCAGCTTGGAGGGGCGATACAATGAGCAGTTCTTC.

This clonotype was seen ten or more times. In DNA form, the CDR3 reads TGCAGTGCTACTAGAACGGGACGTCGTAGCACAGATACGCAGTATTTT. Translated: CSATRTGRRSTDTQYF. The chain joins TRBV20-1 to TRBJ2-3, with D perhaps matching TRBD1 or TRBD2 (5 bases each). There are 16 residues in the CDR3. The V and J ends lost 4 bases and 0 bases respectively, with 17 bases between them. Germline lookup yields CDR1 DFQATT and CDR2 SNEGSKA (reference sequence).

This clonotype occurred many times. This chain joins TRBV7-2 and TRBJ2-7, with a tentative D call TRBD1 (6 bases). CDR3 length: 14 amino acids. Trimming removed 7 bases at V and 3 bases at J, with 16 bases between. Per the germline V gene, CDR1 is SGHTA and CDR2 is FQGNSA. CDR3 DNA sequence: TGTGCCAGCACCTCTAACAGGGCTAGCTACGAGCAGTACTTC. It yields the protein CASTSNRASYEQYF.